A selection of T cell receptor beta chains follows, all from one sample in a study of tumor-infiltrating lymphocytes in primary liver carcinoma. MiXCR was run by TCRdb on the multiplex PCR reads, yielding one entry per CDR3 protein. The sample has tens of thousands of distinct CDR3 sequences; 55% to 85% are singletons. The specimen was liver tumor tissue from sampling region 1. These receptors all come from a middle-aged man with primary liver carcinoma and hepatitis B virus infection. The conserved cysteine and the conserved F or W are not part of the CDR3 here. The listing skips clone size in some rows; elsewhere it reads once, few, many or a size class.

V	J	size	CDR3
TRBV5-5	TRBJ2-1	-	ASGSPIDRGPLERGNEQF
TRBV28	TRBJ2-7	-	ASSLEEGDTFVYELY
TRBV11-2	TRBJ1-4	-	TCSSEVGDEKLF
TRBV10-3	TRBJ2-1	-	VISDDRVRNEQF
TRBV12-3/TRBV12-4	TRBJ2-1	-	ASSKLAGVNEQS
TRBV10-2	TRBJ2-1	-	ANIVPSQKCYNEQF
TRBV6-5	TRBJ2-1	many	ASSYPTSAGHEQF
TRBV2	TRBJ2-5	once	ASTPGEAQY
TRBV12-3/TRBV12-4	TRBJ2-7	-	ASDPGGLSYEQY
TRBV11-2	TRBJ2-7	-	ASSLRPNRGGLAGGSKVEQY
TRBV11-2	TRBJ2-1	-	ANIPAPSSYNEQF
TRBV4-2	TRBJ2-7	-	ASSQGSSSGGSYEQY
TRBV11-2	TRBJ2-2	once	GSSFESWGQGAGELF
TRBV19	TRBJ2-1	-	ASGMVTSVYNEQF
TRBV6-2/TRBV6-3	TRBJ2-7	medium-sized	ASSLLRQDSYEQY
TRBV11-1	TRBJ2-7	-	ASSLESSVSYERY
TRBV29-1	TRBJ2-7	-	SVEVHEEAVQY
TRBV10-1	TRBJ2-3	-	VSSSGDTQY
TRBV6-5	TRBJ2-7	-	ARRGDTSYEQY
TRBV6-5	TRBJ1-2	-	ASRTVRDYGYT
TRBV11-2	TRBJ2-1	-	ASCLAGFYYNEQF
TRBV11-2	TRBJ2-1	-	AGSLSYRGPVKQVRPYNEQF
TRBV5-6	TRBJ1-2	once	ASNSHGTRNYGYT
TRBV7-9	TRBJ2-7	many	ASSQAASAEQY
TRBV11-1	TRBJ2-2	-	ASSSDTGELF
TRBV5-4	TRBJ2-1	-	VSSDELAPRSYNEQF
TRBV4-2	TRBJ2-3	-	TSSQGSFLAGRSDTQY
TRBV11-1	TRBJ1-1	many	ASSLNRNTEAF
TRBV12-3/TRBV12-4	TRBJ2-3	-	ASGSSGSGGTQY
TRBV10-3	TRBJ2-3	once	AISSSSGTSGRDTQY
TRBV20-1	TRBJ2-3	-	RAVKGGETQY